Listed below are T cell receptor beta chains from one sample, sequenced in a study of beta chain features in type 1 diabetes. The protocol was immunoSEQ multiplex PCR, while the TCRdb copy is restricted to in-frame clones and leaves out a portion. The repertoire holds more than 550,000 clones, with around an eighth as singletons. Material: naive CD4+ T cells from blood. These receptors came from a man aged 18 to 35 with type 1 diabetes. Both conserved end residues are part of each CDR3. A D gene is named only where the DNA matches it firmly. Rows may omit the clone size; those that give it use once, few, many or a size class.

V	size	D	J	CDR3	DNA
TRBV7-9	NA	NA	TRBJ2-5	CAEGIGLETQYF	TGTGCTGAAGGGATTGGACTGGAGACCCAGTACTTC
TRBV6-5	NA	TRBD1	TRBJ1-5	CASSQGGSNQPQHF	TGTGCCAGCAGTCAGGGGGGTAGCAATCAGCCCCAGCATTTT
TRBV9	NA	NA	TRBJ2-3	CASSVGLTVSTDTQYF	TGTGCCAGCAGCGTAGGGTTAACGGTGAGCACAGATACGCAGTATTTT
TRBV5-6	NA	TRBD1	TRBJ2-1	CASSLWVQGNNEQFF	TGTGCCAGCAGCTTATGGGTACAGGGGAACAATGAGCAGTTCTTC
TRBV18	NA	TRBD1	TRBJ2-3	CASHLDRAVTDTQYF	TGTGCCAGCCACCTGGACAGGGCGGTCACAGATACGCAGTATTTT
TRBV25-1	few	NA	TRBJ2-3	CASNAEGDTQYF	TGTGCCAGCAACGCCGAGGGAGATACGCAGTATTTT
TRBV6-5	NA	TRBD1	TRBJ2-7	CASSYTGQGALEQYF	TGTGCCAGCAGTTACACGGGACAGGGGGCCCTCGAGCAGTACTTC
TRBV2	NA	TRBD1	TRBJ1-5	CASSLGDRDQPQHF	TGTGCCAGCAGCCTGGGGGACAGGGATCAGCCCCAGCATTTT
TRBV30	few	NA	TRBJ1-6	CACSETGYNSPLHF	TGTGCCTGCTCAGAGACAGGATATAATTCACCCCTCCACTTT
TRBV5-1	NA	TRBD2	TRBJ2-7	CASSSLAGSSYEQYF	TGCGCCAGCAGCTCTCTAGCGGGTAGCTCCTACGAGCAGTACTTC
TRBV4-1	few	NA	TRBJ2-1	CASSQVASVVQFF	TGCGCCAGCAGCCAAGTAGCGTCAGTAGTGCAGTTCTTC
TRBV4-1	NA	TRBD1	TRBJ1-2	CASSPRMDRGEGYTF	TGCGCCAGCAGCCCCCGGATGGACAGGGGCGAGGGCTACACCTTC
TRBV5-4	NA	NA	TRBJ2-7	CASSLYREGFYEQYF	TGTGCCAGCAGCTTATACAGGGAAGGATTCTACGAGCAGTACTTC
TRBV7-9	NA	NA	TRBJ2-3	CASSFIASTDTQYF	TGTGCCAGCAGCTTTATAGCTAGCACAGATACGCAGTATTTT
TRBV5-1	NA	NA	TRBJ2-7	CASSPSTTSHEQYF	TGCGCCAGCAGCCCCTCGACGACTAGTCACGAGCAGTACTTC
TRBV27	NA	NA	TRBJ2-7	CASSLTAPGDEQYF	TGTGCCAGCAGTTTGACAGCCCCAGGCGACGAGCAGTACTTC
TRBV5-1	NA	NA	TRBJ2-1	CASSLGGLYNEQFF	TGCGCCAGCAGCTTGGGGGGACTGTACAATGAGCAGTTCTTC
TRBV5-1	NA	TRBD1	TRBJ2-2	CASSQGTGSTGELFF	TGCGCCAGCAGCCAAGGGACAGGGAGCACCGGGGAGCTGTTTTTT
TRBV29-1	few	NA	TRBJ1-1	CSVIQGGTEAFF	TGCAGCGTGATACAGGGAGGGACTGAAGCTTTCTTT
TRBV4-2	NA	NA	TRBJ2-7	CASSQDRWSGDPYEQYF	TGTGCCAGCAGCCAAGACCGGTGGTCAGGGGATCCCTACGAGCAGTACTTC
TRBV5-6	NA	TRBD2	TRBJ2-5	CASSYPSGSQETQYF	TGTGCCAGCAGCTATCCTAGCGGGAGCCAAGAGACCCAGTACTTC
TRBV2	NA	NA	TRBJ2-3	CASSVSAASTDTQYF	TGTGCCAGCAGCGTAAGCGCCGCTAGCACAGATACGCAGTATTTT
TRBV4-1	NA	NA	TRBJ2-5	CASSQETGVGETQYF	TGCGCCAGCAGCCAAGAGACGGGAGTCGGAGAGACCCAGTACTTC
TRBV9	NA	NA	TRBJ2-6	CASSPRTGSGANVLTF	TGTGCCAGCAGCCCCCGGACGGGCTCTGGGGCCAACGTCCTGACTTTC
TRBV14	few	NA	TRBJ2-1	CASSHLVVSSYNEQFF	TGTGCCAGCAGCCACCTAGTGGTGTCCTCCTACAATGAGCAGTTCTTC
TRBV5-1	few	TRBD1	TRBJ2-5	CASSLDRVEETQYF	TGCGCCAGCAGCTTAGACAGGGTGGAAGAGACCCAGTACTTC